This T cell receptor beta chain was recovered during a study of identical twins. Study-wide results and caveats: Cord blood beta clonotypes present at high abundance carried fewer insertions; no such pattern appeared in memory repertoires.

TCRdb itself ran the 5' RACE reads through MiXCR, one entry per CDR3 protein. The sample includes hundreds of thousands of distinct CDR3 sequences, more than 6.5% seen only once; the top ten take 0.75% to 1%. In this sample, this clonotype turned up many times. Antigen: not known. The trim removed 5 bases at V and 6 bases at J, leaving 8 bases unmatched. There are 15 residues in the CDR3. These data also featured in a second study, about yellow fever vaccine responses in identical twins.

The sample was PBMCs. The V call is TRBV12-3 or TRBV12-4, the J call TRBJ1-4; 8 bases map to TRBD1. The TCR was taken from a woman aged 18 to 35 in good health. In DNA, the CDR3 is TGTGCCAGCAGTCCTACAGGGGGTTGGTATGAAAAACTGTTTTTT. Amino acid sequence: CASSPTGGWYEKLFF.